The source of this T cell receptor (beta chain) is a study of CD8+ T cells in alopecia areata. V gave up 5 bases and J gave up 5 bases, with 7 bases separating them. This CDR3 has 12 amino acids. The germline V gene has CDR1 SEHNR and CDR2 FQNEAQ (reference sequence). The study's findings and limits: Resident alphabeta T cells of normal skin are also sequenced in scalp samples. Under tofacitinib, numerous expanded lesional clonotypes remained detectable in scalp and blood.

By share of the sample, this clone is medium-sized. Antigen: not known. The treatment here: oral pan-JAK inhibitor, 5-10 mg twice daily. Extraction and reverse transcription of RNA yielded cDNA as the sequencing template. Sequencing was performed with immunoSEQ multiplex PCR; in TCRdb, only in-frame clones are kept and a portion is missing. The sample contains 200,000 or so clones, around two fifths of which appear only once. The chain links TRBV7-9 to TRBJ2-1, with unresolved D. The input for sequencing was CD4+ T cells sorted from blood, taken around week 36, from a patient treated with tofacitinib. The sequence came from a human donor with alopecia areata. The CDR3 region is CASSPIDNEQFF. The CDR3 bases are TGTGCCAGCAGCCCTATTGACAATGAGCAGTTCTTC.